One TCR beta chain is described in this entry. Antigen: not known. This specimen comes from a study of early T cells in non-severe SARS-CoV-2 infection. Study-wide background: Bulk RNA from unsorted whole blood was sequenced; chains were unpaired. Study results and limitations: Private and CD4 specificities were missed by VDJdb matching, which favored anti-spike CD8 responses.

The V end lost 2 bases, the J end lost 1 base, and 11 bases lay between the germline ends. CDR1 and CDR2 from the germline V gene are DFQATT and SNEGSKA (reference sequence). This CDR3 contains 14 residues. Individually, cDNA molecules had unique molecular identifiers attached to them. TCRdb recomputed calls from the 5' RACE reads with MiXCR, one row per CDR3 protein. Here the sample spans tens of thousands of distinct CDR3 sequences, 9.3% being singletons. The chain couples TRBV20-1 to TRBJ1-1; tentatively, D is TRBD1 (5 bases). Specimen: whole blood. This TCR derives from an adult who was a healthcare worker with PCR-confirmed SARS-CoV-2 infection or an uninfected control (not recorded which). Here the CDR3 reads CSARTGGRNTEAFF. In nucleotides, the CDR3 is TGCAGTGCTAGAACCGGGGGGAGGAACACTGAAGCTTTCTTT.